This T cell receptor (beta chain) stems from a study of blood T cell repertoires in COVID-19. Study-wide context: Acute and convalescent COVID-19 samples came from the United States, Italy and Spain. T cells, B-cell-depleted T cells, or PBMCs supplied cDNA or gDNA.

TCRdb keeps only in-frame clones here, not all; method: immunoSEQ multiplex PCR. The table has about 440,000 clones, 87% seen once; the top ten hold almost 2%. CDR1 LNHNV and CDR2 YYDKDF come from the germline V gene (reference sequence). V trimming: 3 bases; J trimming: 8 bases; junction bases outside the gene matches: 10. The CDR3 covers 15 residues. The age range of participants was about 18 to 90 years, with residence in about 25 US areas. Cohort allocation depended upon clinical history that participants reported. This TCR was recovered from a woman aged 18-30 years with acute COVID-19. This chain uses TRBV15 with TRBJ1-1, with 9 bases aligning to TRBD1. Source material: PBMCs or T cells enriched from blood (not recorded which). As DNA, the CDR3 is TGTGCCACCAGCAGGGGACAGGGCCCCGGTTCAGAAGCTTTCTTT. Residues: CATSRGQGPGSEAFF. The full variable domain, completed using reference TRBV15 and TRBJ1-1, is DAMVIQNPRYQVTQFGKPVTLSCSQTLNHNVMYWYQQKSSQAPKLLFHYYDKDFNNEADTPDNFQSRRPNTSFCFLDIRSPGLGDTAMYLCATSRGQGPGSEAFFGQGTRLTVV.